Below are 14 T cell receptor beta chains sequenced from a single sample in a study of shared clonotypes between healthy human individuals. The repertoire was sequenced with immunoSEQ multiplex PCR; TCRdb's copy has only in-frame clones and lacks some. The sample consists of some 2,000,000 clones, almost 96% of them appearing once. Sequencing was performed on naive CD4+ T cells sorted from blood. As to subset: CD45RA+ positively selected. These receptors were taken from a young man in good health.

This clone was detected once. The chain combines TRBV5-1 with TRBJ1-5, with D perhaps TRBD1 (5 bases). Trimming stripped 3 bases from V and 7 bases from J, with 11 bases between. Germline V CDR1 and CDR2: SGHRS, YFSETQ. The CDR3 spans 13 residues. CDR3 sequence: CASSSQGEQPQHF. DNA of the CDR3: TGCGCCAGCAGCTCCCAGGGTGAACAGCCCCAGCATTTT. Full variable domain (rest looked up from reference TRBV5-1 and TRBJ1-5): KAGVTQTPRYLIKTRGQQVTLSCSPISGHRSVSWYQQTPGQGLQFLFEYFSETQRNKGNFPGRFSGRQFSNSRSEMNVSTLELGDSALYLCASSSQGEQPQHFGDGTRLSIL.

V is TRBV6-1 and J is TRBJ1-6, with D uncertain. This CDR3 contains 16 residues. Germline CDR1 and CDR2: MNHNS and SASEGT. V shed 1 base and J shed 4 bases, with 11 bases lying between them. The CDR3 is CASSEERWAYNSPLHF. In DNA form, the CDR3 reads TGTGCCAGCAGTGAAGAGAGGTGGGCGTATAATTCACCCCTCCACTTT.

The J gene is TRBJ2-6, the V gene TRBV19; the match to TRBD1 covers 9 bases. V lost 6 bases and J lost 2; bases outside the gene matches: 8. The CDR3 is made up of 17 amino acids. Per the germline V gene, CDR1 is LNHDA and CDR2 is SQIVND (reference sequence). The CDR3: CASRNRDRAPGANVLTF. The CDR3 DNA sequence: TGTGCCAGTAGAAATCGGGACAGGGCCCCTGGGGCCAACGTCCTGACTTTC.

This chain uses TRBV5-1 with TRBJ2-1; 7 nucleotides align to TRBD1. Trimming removed 4 bases from V and 0 bases from J; junction bases left unmatched: 7. The germline gives CDR1 SGHRS, CDR2 YFSETQ. This CDR3 comprises 16 residues. CDR3 sequence: CASSVTGFSSYNEQFF. CDR3 coding DNA: TGCGCCAGCAGCGTGACAGGGTTTAGCTCCTACAATGAGCAGTTCTTC. The whole variable domain, filled in from reference TRBV5-1 and TRBJ2-1, reads KAGVTQTPRYLIKTRGQQVTLSCSPISGHRSVSWYQQTPGQGLQFLFEYFSETQRNKGNFPGRFSGRQFSNSRSEMNVSTLELGDSALYLCASSVTGFSSYNEQFFGPGTRLTVL.

V gene TRBV7-9 combines with J gene TRBJ1-4; the D is unclear. The CDR3 has 18 residues. Germline V gives CDR1 SEHNR, CDR2 FQNEAQ (reference sequence). Trimming took 1 base from V and 0 from J, leaving 15 bases between them. CDR3 amino acids: CASSLVQLRRATNEKLFF. The CDR3 DNA is TGTGCCAGCAGCTTAGTTCAGCTCCGACGGGCAACTAATGAAAAACTGTTTTTT.

V usage is TRBV5-6 and J usage is TRBJ1-2; 10 bases are shared with TRBD1. With V trimmed by 4 bases and J by 5 bases, 8 bases remained unmatched. The CDR3 is 15 residues long. From germline, CDR1 is SGHDT and CDR2 YYEEEE. The CDR3 DNA reads as TGTGCCAGCAGCCTACGGGACAGGGGCGGTTATGGCTACACCTTC. This sequence encodes CASSLRDRGGYGYTF.

This clone occurred a few times. The J gene is TRBJ1-5, the V gene TRBV7-2; D ambiguous. Trimming pared 5 bases from V and 9 bases from J, leaving 11 bases between. The V gene's germline CDR1 is SGHTA and CDR2 FQGNSA. CDR3 length equals 12 residues. In nucleotides, the CDR3 is TGTGCCAGCAGCAACCAATCATCGCCCCAGCATTTT. Its protein product is CASSNQSSPQHF.

Of note for this clone: The sample holds other DNA sequences that translate to the same CDR3. This chain links TRBV7-2 with TRBJ2-5, with unresolved D. The length of the CDR3 is 13 residues. Trimming pared 2 bases from V and 1 base from J, leaving 5 bases between. Germline V gene lookup returns CDR1 SGHTA and CDR2 FQGNSA. DNA for the CDR3: TGTGCCAGCAGCTTAAGTGTCCAAGAGACCCAGTACTTC. Translation gives CASSLSVQETQYF.

As for this clone: This sample also contains other DNA sequences that code for the same CDR3. The gene calls are TRBV7-3 and TRBJ1-1; 8 nucleotides align to TRBD1. J was trimmed by 2 bases and V by 4 bases; bases with no gene match: 3. The CDR3 consists of 14 residues. The V gene's germline CDR1 is SGHTA and CDR2 FQGTGA. Here the CDR3 DNA reads TGTGCCAGCAGCTCCGGGACAGGTAACACTGAAGCTTTCTTT. It yields the protein CASSSGTGNTEAFF.

The chain links TRBV6-1 to TRBJ2-5; either TRBD1 or TRBD2 may supply D (5 bases each). The V and J ends lost 1 base and 0 bases respectively, with 9 bases between them. Germline V gene lookup returns CDR1 MNHNS and CDR2 SASEGT. CDR3 length equals 15 residues. The CDR3 sequence: CASSEGGWDQETQYF. The CDR3 coding sequence is TGTGCCAGCAGTGAAGGGGGGTGGGACCAAGAGACCCAGTACTTC.

V gene TRBV2 combines with J gene TRBJ2-4; TRBD1 or TRBD2 may be the D gene (5 bases each). The germline V gene has CDR1 SNHLY and CDR2 FYNNEI. This CDR3 has 16 amino acids. V was shortened by 2 bases and J by 0 bases, with 11 bases between the two germline ends. The CDR3: CASSEPGALAKNIQYF. CDR3 DNA sequence: TGTGCCAGCAGTGAACCCGGGGCACTAGCCAAAAACATTCAGTACTTC. Full variable domain (remainder filled in from reference TRBV2 and TRBJ2-4): EPEVTQTPSHQVTQMGQEVILRCVPISNHLYFYWYRQILGQKVEFLVSFYNNEISEKSEIFDDQFSVERPDGSNFTLKIRSTKLEDSAMYFCASSEPGALAKNIQYFGAGTRLSVL.

The rearrangement links TRBV10-3 to TRBJ1-3; possible D gene TRBD1, 5 bases. This CDR3 contains 14 residues. V gave up 8 bases and J gave up 4 bases, with 15 bases separating them. Germline V CDR1 and CDR2: ENHRY, SYGVKD. CDR3 DNA: TGTGCCATCGGGGAACGGGGCGAGGGAAACACCATATATTTT. Translating gives CAIGERGEGNTIYF.

This sequence joins TRBV9 and TRBJ1-2; D may be TRBD1 (6 bases). The CDR3 has 16 amino acids. Germline lookup yields CDR1 SGDLS and CDR2 YYNGEE. V shed 4 bases and J shed 2 bases, with 18 bases lying between them. CDR3 sequence reads: CASSPTPTGSNYGYTF. The DNA for the CDR3 is TGTGCCAGCAGCCCGACTCCGACAGGTTCCAACTATGGCTACACCTTC.

This chain links TRBV6-1 with TRBJ2-6; no definite D call. From germline, CDR1 is MNHNS and CDR2 SASEGT. The CDR3 consists of 15 residues. V was pared by 2 bases and J by 2 bases, with 7 bases between. CDR3 nucleotide sequence: TGTGCCAGCAGTGAATGGAGCACTGGGGCCAACGTCCTGACTTTC. As protein: CASSEWSTGANVLTF.